The T cell receptor (beta chain) under discussion was sequenced for a study of T cell responses to AZD1222 COVID-19 vaccine. Overall study results and limits: Increased Spike-specific TCR breadth and depth were observed after two AZD1222 doses. CD4 TCRs associated with vaccination spanned spike, dominating at 160-218 and 743-854. Only a handful of AZD1222 recipients, more than five in all, had baseline seropositivity. Most donors were white British, females outnumbered males, and clonal diversity was possibly underestimated.

Of note for this clone: Its specificity is not known.

Generated by immunoSEQ multiplex PCR, the TCRdb table keeps only in-frame clones and is missing some. The sample contains around 50,000 clones, about 86% of which appear only once. CDR3 length: 16 residues. Per the germline V gene, CDR1 is SNHLY and CDR2 is FYNNEI. J gave up 3 bases and V 6 bases, and 10 bases lay outside the gene matches. The chain has TRBV2 and TRBJ2-3; 9 nucleotides line up with TRBD2. This sequence was found in an adult in good health. This specimen was peripheral blood, taken on day 0 of AZD1222 vaccination. The chain's CDR3 is CASSARPGLATDTQYF. CDR3 bases: TGTGCCAGCAGCGCACGACCGGGACTAGCAACAGATACGCAGTATTTT.